Reported below is one TCR beta chain. Caucasian adults living in Nashville, Tennessee, provided all samples. These data come from a study of shared clonotypes between healthy human individuals. Assay used: immunoSEQ multiplex PCR; TCRdb lists only in-frame clones, some missing. The data contain 600,000 to 800,000 clones, 55% to 80% of them singletons. The germline CDR1 and CDR2 sequences are SEHNR and FQNEAQ (reference sequence). This CDR3 comprises 15 residues. Trimming left V 3 bases short and J 8 bases short, with 16 bases between. Sequencing input: memory CD4+ T cells sorted from blood. The subset was: CD45RA-negative fraction. The receptor was isolated from a woman in her 30s in good health. The chain carries TRBV7-9 and TRBJ1-4; possibly TRBD1 for D (6 bases). The DNA of the CDR3 is TGTGCCAGCAGCTTCGACAGGAGGACTGGGGAAAAACTGTTTTTT. It codes for CASSFDRRTGEKLFF.